The clone carrying this T cell receptor beta chain was counted at least ten times. Its antigen remains unidentified. This record belongs to a study of T cell repertoires in cytomegalovirus infection. The wider study: Researchers turned to recently identified HLA-C-restricted CMV epitopes as well as well-studied HLA-B-restricted ones.

One entry per CDR3 protein results from TCRdb running MiXCR on the reads. In the table there are nearly 700,000 distinct CDR3 sequences, roughly 33% of which are singletons. The CDR3 runs to 15 residues. The germline V gene encodes CDR1 SGHVS and CDR2 FQNEAQ. The junction had 12 bases not matched to a gene; V was cut back by 6 bases and J by 7 bases. This clonotype was sampled from a human donor in good health (CMV status not recorded). Some clones in this sample may be carry-over from other donors' samples. The chain combines TRBV7-8 with TRBJ2-1; 7 bases map to TRBD2. This specimen consisted of cultured PBMCs, obtained from culture after CMV antigen stimulation. CDR3 sequence reads: CASRGGRTSGNEQFF. The DNA for the CDR3 is TGTGCCAGCAGGGGGGGGAGAACCTCCGGAAATGAGCAGTTCTTC.